These 20 T cell receptor beta chains were all obtained from the same sample, sequenced in a study of cytomegalovirus exposure and HLA in healthy donors (dated by TCRdb to 2016 to 2017). The library was made by the immunoSEQ multiplex PCR assay. A mixture of 60 forward primers for TCR Vbeta segments and 13 reverse primers for TCR Jbeta segments was used in the multiplex PCR. TCRdb retrieved this table from immuneACCESS and kept in-frame rearrangements only. Not all clones are present; in checked studies, unresolved V genes account for under half, and no reason is known for the remainder. The sample profile shows under 130,000 clones; 78% of them were found once. In total, the top ten clones hold approximately 1.2% of the sample. The specimen was PBMCs. The receptors stem from a man aged 30-40 years in good health and CMV-seronegative.

This chain joins TRBV9 and TRBJ1-1; D gene ambiguous. Germline-derived CDR1 and CDR2 are SGDLS and YYNGEE. Between the trimmed V and J ends, which lost 4 bases and 4 bases, there was a span of 14 bases. The CDR3 has 14 amino acids. The CDR3 nucleotides are TGTGCCAGCAGCTTAGGCCCCCGGGTCACTGAAGCTTTCTTT. Its translation is CASSLGPRVTEAFF.

The chain has TRBV6-1 and TRBJ1-5; 10 bases agree with TRBD1. The length of the CDR3 is 14 residues. Germline V gives CDR1 MNHNS, CDR2 SASEGT. The junction had 5 bases not matched to a gene; V was cut back by 6 bases and J by 6 bases. The CDR3 region is CASSSRDRGQPQHF. In DNA, the CDR3 is TGTGCCAGCAGCTCAAGGGACAGGGGTCAGCCCCAGCATTTT.

This clone has only a few counts. The V gene is TRBV15, the J gene TRBJ2-3; D is possibly TRBD2 (6 bases). The CDR3 runs 15 residues. Trimming removed 1 base at V and 2 bases at J, with 10 bases between. Germline V lookup: CDR1 LNHNV, CDR2 YYDKDF (reference sequence). This CDR3 is CATSRGLVPTDTQYF. The CDR3 bases are TGTGCCACCAGCAGAGGACTAGTCCCCACAGATACGCAGTATTTT.

The chain recombines TRBV2 with TRBJ1-4, with D unclear. CDR3 size: 14 residues. Germline CDR1 reads SNHLY; CDR2 reads FYNNEI. V lost 3 bases and J lost 3, with 8 bases in between. The CDR3 coding sequence is TGTGCCAGCAGTGAGGCAGAAGCTAATGAAAAACTGTTTTTT. It encodes CASSEAEANEKLFF.

The J gene is TRBJ2-7, the V gene TRBV19; D perhaps matches TRBD2 (6 bases). Germline CDR1 and CDR2: LNHDA and SQIVND (reference sequence). This CDR3 region has 15 residues. Deletions cut 4 bases from V and 5 bases from J, with 18 bases between. For the CDR3, the DNA is TGTGCCAGTAGTAACAGGAGGGCCGGTGGAGACGAGCAGTACTTC. It yields the protein CASSNRRAGGDEQYF.

This clone has just a few counts. This chain uses TRBV5-1 with TRBJ1-2, with 7 bases matching TRBD1. Germline trimming cut 0 bases from V and 2 bases from J; bases unmatched to any gene: 1. Germline assignment: CDR1 SGHRS and CDR2 YFSETQ. This CDR3 region has 14 residues. The CDR3 here is CASSLDRGNYGYTF. CDR3 in DNA: TGCGCCAGCAGCTTGGACAGGGGAAACTATGGCTACACCTTC.

The chain links TRBV4-1 to TRBJ2-7; D is perhaps TRBD2 (6 bases). The CDR3 runs 14 residues. Trimming removed 9 bases from V and 4 bases from J, with 19 bases in between. CDR1 is MGHRA, CDR2 YSYEKL, per germline. The CDR3 protein is CASGKVASGYEQYF. The CDR3, as DNA: TGCGCCAGTGGCAAGGTGGCCAGCGGGTACGAGCAGTACTTC.

The genes are TRBV28 and TRBJ2-1; 8 bases map to TRBD2. Losses at the gene ends were 6 bases for V and 3 bases for J; bases not matched to a gene: 7. This CDR3 spans 15 amino acids. The germline V gene encodes CDR1 MDHEN and CDR2 SYDVKM. The CDR3, as DNA: TGTGCCAGCAGCTCGACCGGGACTAGCTACAATGAGCAGTTCTTC. Its protein product is CASSSTGTSYNEQFF.

The chain carries TRBV4-1 and TRBJ1-1; 7 positions agree with TRBD1. This CDR3 region has 15 residues. CDR1 is MGHRA, CDR2 YSYEKL, per germline. V lost 6 bases to trimming and J lost 6 bases; unmatched junction nucleotides: 13. This chain's CDR3 is CASRHRGQEGPEAFF. Written as DNA, the CDR3 is TGCGCCAGCAGACACCGAGGACAGGAGGGCCCTGAAGCTTTCTTT.

The J gene is TRBJ2-7, the V gene TRBV11-2; D is possibly TRBD2 (5 bases). The ends were cut back, 6 bases at V and 2 bases at J, with 5 bases in the middle. Germline CDR1 SGHAT, CDR2 FQNNGV. This CDR3 comprises 11 residues. CDR3: CASRRAYEQYF. As DNA, the CDR3 is TGTGCCAGCAGGCGGGCCTACGAGCAGTACTTC.

Comment on this clone: Since no conserved phenylalanine or tryptophan closes the CDR3, a read error is the likely cause. The gene calls are TRBV7-8 and TRBJ2-7; D possibly corresponds to TRBD1 (6 bases). V dropped 5 bases and J dropped 4 bases, with 15 bases sitting between them. CDR1 and CDR2 (germline): SGHVS, FQNEAQ. This CDR3 comprises 14 residues. CDR3 residues: CASSVRDIWYEQYL. CDR3 in DNA: TGTGCCAGCAGCGTTCGGGACATCTGGTACGAGCAGTACCTC.

This chain joins TRBV5-6 and TRBJ1-6; 7 bases match TRBD1. The CDR3 runs 15 residues. The J segment lost 7 bases and the V segment lost 5 bases, leaving 9 bases of the junction unmatched. Germline V CDR1 and CDR2: SGHDT, YYEEEE. Here the CDR3 reads CASSYRQGWNSPLHF. DNA of the CDR3: TGTGCCAGCAGTTATAGACAGGGTTGGAATTCACCCCTCCACTTT. Combining the CDR3 with reference TRBV5-6 and TRBJ1-6 gives the whole variable domain DAGVTQSPTHLIKTRGQQVTLRCSPKSGHDTVSWYQQALGQGPQFIFQYYEEEERQRGNFPDRFSGHQFPNYSSELNVNALLLGDSALYLCASSYRQGWNSPLHFGNGTRLTVT.

The gene calls are TRBV19 and TRBJ1-5; no clear D gene. V lost 1 base and J 0 bases, leaving 10 bases between the germline ends. The germline gives CDR1 LNHDA, CDR2 SQIVND (reference sequence). The CDR3 spans 16 residues. The DNA for the CDR3 is TGTGCCAGTAGTATAGGGGCAACTTATAGCAATCAGCCCCAGCATTTT. Residues: CASSIGATYSNQPQHF.

J is TRBJ2-1 and V is TRBV19; TRBD2 agrees at 9 bases. Germline V gene data show CDR1 as LNHDA and CDR2 as SQIVND (reference sequence). The CDR3 covers 15 residues. Trimming took 7 bases from V and 8 from J; bases not matched to a gene: 12. CDR3 nucleotides: TGTGCCAGTACCCCTTTGCTTAGCGGGAGCTATGAGCAGTTCTTC. Translation gives CASTPLLSGSYEQFF.

This chain links TRBV7-2 with TRBJ2-5; D is possibly TRBD2 (5 bases). V lost 5 bases and J 5 bases, leaving 12 bases between the germline ends. The CDR3 is 13 residues long. In germline, CDR1 is SGHTA, CDR2 FQGNSA. CDR3 sequence reads: CASSSSSGETQYF. For the CDR3, the DNA is TGTGCCAGCAGCAGCAGCTCGGGGGAGACCCAGTACTTC.

The chain recombines TRBV7-9 with TRBJ2-4, with 10 bases aligning to TRBD2. Germline CDR1 reads SEHNR; CDR2 reads FQNEAQ (reference sequence). The length of the CDR3 is 18 residues. The V and J ends lost 4 bases and 0 bases, in that order; junction bases with no gene match: 9. The chain's CDR3 is CASSSLKGLARAKNIQYF. The CDR3 DNA reads TGTGCCAGCAGCTCCCTAAAGGGACTAGCGCGAGCCAAAAACATTCAGTACTTC.

This chain links TRBV20-1 with TRBJ2-7, with D maybe TRBD1 (5 bases). V dropped 6 bases and J dropped 4 bases, with 10 bases sitting between them. The CDR3 is 11 amino acids. Germline V gene lookup returns CDR1 DFQATT and CDR2 SNEGSKA (reference sequence). In nucleotides, the CDR3 is TGCAGTGCCCCAGACAGATACGAGCAGTACTTC. As protein: CSAPDRYEQYF.

This clone was recorded only once. The V and J genes are TRBV5-4 and TRBJ2-1; TRBD1 aligns across 7 bases. The length of the CDR3 is 15 residues. Germline V lookup: CDR1 SGHNT, CDR2 YYREEE (reference sequence). V trimming: 0 bases; J trimming: 9 bases; junction bases outside the gene matches: 9. The CDR3 DNA follows: TGTGCCAGCAGCTTGGGAGGGGGCTCCGGGGTTGAGCAGTTCTTC. Its protein product is CASSLGGGSGVEQFF.

The V gene is TRBV29-1, the J gene TRBJ1-3; 9 nucleotides align to TRBD1. The germline CDR1 and CDR2 sequences are SQVTM and ANQGSEA. The CDR3 runs to 14 residues. J lost 5 bases, V lost 6 bases, and 8 bases had no gene match. The DNA for the CDR3 is TGCAGCGTATCTATAACAGGGGGCAGAAACACCATATATTTT. Its protein product is CSVSITGGRNTIYF.

V gene TRBV5-1 combines with J gene TRBJ2-1; 8 bases align to TRBD1. The CDR3 has 16 residues. V lost 0 bases and J lost 4; bases outside the gene matches: 6. Germline values: CDR1 SGHRS, CDR2 YFSETQ. The CDR3 nucleotides read TGCGCCAGCAGCTTGGGAGGGACAGGAGTGTACAATGAGCAGTTCTTC. As protein: CASSLGGTGVYNEQFF. The whole variable domain, remainder taken from reference TRBV5-1 and TRBJ2-1, is KAGVTQTPRYLIKTRGQQVTLSCSPISGHRSVSWYQQTPGQGLQFLFEYFSETQRNKGNFPGRFSGRQFSNSRSEMNVSTLELGDSALYLCASSLGGTGVYNEQFFGPGTRLTVL.